Below are 16 T cell receptor beta chains sequenced from a single sample in a study of blood T cell repertoires in COVID-19. Clones were sequenced by immunoSEQ multiplex PCR, and TCRdb holds only the in-frame ones, with some missing. The sample yields under 40,000 clones, more than 80% seen once. The sequencing sample was made of peripheral blood. The receptors shown here come from a male donor with active COVID-19.

The CDR3 reads CASSYTGGGANTGELFF. The DNA for the CDR3 is TGTGCCAGCAGTTACACCGGCGGCGGGGCGAACACCGGGGAGCTGTTTTTT. J is TRBJ2-2 and V is TRBV6-2 or TRBV6-3; D is perhaps TRBD2 (6 bases). From germline, CDR1 is MNHEY and CDR2 SVGEGT. V lost 2 bases to trimming and J lost 0 bases, with 13 bases between them. The CDR3 runs to 17 residues.

This clone was detected only once. V usage is TRBV5-1 and J usage is TRBJ1-6, with TRBD1 identical over 9 bases. Germline V gene sequence: CDR1 SGHRS, CDR2 YFSETQ. The length of the CDR3 is 16 residues. V was clipped by 2 bases and J by 6 bases; unmatched bases: 6. This CDR3 is CASSFTGGGGNSPLHF. Here the CDR3 DNA reads TGCGCCAGCAGCTTTACAGGGGGCGGGGGTAATTCACCCCTCCACTTT.

V usage is TRBV19 and J usage is TRBJ2-2, with 16 bases fitting TRBD2. Germline CDR1 LNHDA, CDR2 SQIVND (reference sequence). V shed 6 bases, J shed 7 bases, and the junction held 8 bases outside the gene matches. CDR3 size: 17 residues. The CDR3 protein is CASRGLAGGLGGGELFF. In DNA form, the CDR3 reads TGTGCCAGTAGGGGACTAGCGGGGGGGCTAGGTGGCGGGGAGCTGTTTTTT.

The gene calls are TRBV6-2 or TRBV6-3 and TRBJ2-2; possible D gene TRBD2, 6 bases. V lost 0 bases, J lost 1 base, and 6 bases lay in between. Germline lookup yields CDR1 MNHEY and CDR2 SVGEGT. This CDR3 spans 15 amino acids. Here the CDR3 DNA reads TGTGCCAGCAGTTACTCCGGGGGGAACACCGGGGAGCTGTTTTTT. As protein: CASSYSGGNTGELFF.

The rearrangement joins TRBV19 to TRBJ2-2; D is possibly TRBD2 (5 bases). The V end lost 3 bases, the J end lost 7 bases, and 18 bases lay between the germline ends. The CDR3 totals 16 residues. Germline CDR1 LNHDA, CDR2 SQIVND (reference sequence). The CDR3 sequence is CASSIGSGRSNGELFF. The CDR3, as DNA: TGTGCCAGTAGTATTGGAAGCGGTAGAAGTAACGGGGAGCTGTTTTTT.

This clone was observed a single time. The chain combines TRBV2 with TRBJ1-2; D ambiguous. The CDR3 runs 11 residues. CDR1 and CDR2 from the germline V gene are SNHLY and FYNNEI. Between the trimmed V and J ends, which lost 11 bases and 8 bases, there was a span of 15 bases. CDR3: CASTRVRGYTF. The CDR3 coding sequence is TGTGCCTCAACACGGGTGCGCGGCTACACCTTC. Using reference TRBV2 and TRBJ1-2 for the parts outside the CDR3, the full variable domain is EPEVTQTPSHQVTQMGQEVILRCVPISNHLYFYWYRQILGQKVEFLVSFYNNEISEKSEIFDDQFSVERPDGSNFTLKIRSTKLEDSAMYFCASTRVRGYTFGSGTRLTVV.

V gene TRBV4-1 combines with J gene TRBJ2-7; 12 bases map to TRBD2. This CDR3 spans 16 amino acids. The germline CDR1 and CDR2 sequences are MGHRA and YSYEKL. The J segment lost 3 bases and the V segment lost 11 bases, leaving 14 bases of the junction unmatched. In DNA, the CDR3 is TGCGCCTGCTATGTCCAGACTAGCGGGGGCCTCTACGAGCAGTACTTC. As protein: CACYVQTSGGLYEQYF.

The CDR3 coding sequence is TGTGCCAGCACCAATTCTAATTTGAACACCGGGGAGCTGTTTTTT. Amino acids: CASTNSNLNTGELFF. This chain joins TRBV7-9 and TRBJ2-2; D is unclear. This CDR3 has 15 residues. V shed 7 bases and J shed 1 base, with 13 bases lying between them. Germline loops: CDR1 SEHNR, CDR2 FQNEAQ (reference sequence).

The chain is built from TRBV6-1 and TRBJ2-3; possibly TRBD1 for D (6 bases). Trimming pared 2 bases from V and 4 bases from J, leaving 10 bases between. There are 14 residues in the CDR3. Germline V gene sequence: CDR1 MNHNS, CDR2 SASEGT. The CDR3 region is CASSESTGSDTQYF. Written as DNA, the CDR3 is TGTGCCAGCAGTGAATCTACAGGGTCAGATACGCAGTATTTT.

This clone was observed a single time. The J gene is TRBJ2-2, the V gene TRBV5-5, with 9 positions matching TRBD1. V shed 3 bases and J 7 bases; nucleotides not matched to a gene: 10. The CDR3 spans 16 residues. Germline V gives CDR1 SGHKS, CDR2 YYEKEE (reference sequence). The CDR3 sequence: CASSSSGTGLIGELFF. The CDR3 bases are TGTGCCAGCAGCTCTTCCGGGACAGGGCTTATCGGGGAGCTGTTTTTT.

The chain employs TRBV7-2 and TRBJ2-7; possibly TRBD1 for D (7 bases). The V end lost 5 bases, the J end lost 4 bases, and 18 bases lay between the germline ends. CDR1 is SGHTA and CDR2 is FQGNSA in the germline V gene. CDR3 length: 15 residues. DNA of the CDR3: TGTGCCAGCAGCCACGTAGGAGGGGGCATATACGAGCAGTACTTC. Its protein is CASSHVGGGIYEQYF.

This rearrangement joins TRBV6-5 to TRBJ2-3; D might be TRBD1 (5 bases). The CDR3 is 15 amino acids. CDR1 is MNHEY and CDR2 is SVGAGI in the germline V gene. Trimming took off 6 bases at V and 6 bases at J, with 19 bases between the two ends. The CDR3: CASRPWTSRADTQYF. The CDR3 coding sequence is TGTGCCAGCAGACCCTGGACATCACGTGCGGATACGCAGTATTTT.

The V and J genes are TRBV5-1 and TRBJ2-1; 8 bases align to TRBD2. Germline V gene sequence: CDR1 SGHRS, CDR2 YFSETQ. Trimming removed 3 bases from V and 0 bases from J; junction bases left unmatched: 5. The CDR3 runs to 16 residues. The CDR3 sequence is CASSWTSSSSYNEQFF. The CDR3, as DNA: TGCGCCAGCAGCTGGACTAGCAGCTCCTCCTACAATGAGCAGTTCTTC. Together with reference TRBV5-1 and TRBJ2-1, the CDR3 gives the full variable domain: KAGVTQTPRYLIKTRGQQVTLSCSPISGHRSVSWYQQTPGQGLQFLFEYFSETQRNKGNFPGRFSGRQFSNSRSEMNVSTLELGDSALYLCASSWTSSSSYNEQFFGPGTRLTVL.

The chain is built from TRBV5-6 and TRBJ1-4; a possible D gene is TRBD1 (6 bases). With 5 bases removed from V and 0 bases from J, the gap between germline ends came to 8 bases. Looked up from germline, CDR1 is SGHDT and CDR2 is YYEEEE. There are 14 residues in the CDR3. CDR3 DNA: TGTGCCAGCAGGGACAGAGCAACTAATGAAAAACTGTTTTTT. Translating it yields CASRDRATNEKLFF. The entire variable domain, with the rest obtained from reference TRBV5-6 and TRBJ1-4, is as follows: DAGVTQSPTHLIKTRGQQVTLRCSPKSGHDTVSWYQQALGQGPQFIFQYYEEEERQRGNFPDRFSGHQFPNYSSELNVNALLLGDSALYLCASRDRATNEKLFFGSGTQLSVL.

The chain carries TRBV6-2 or TRBV6-3 and TRBJ2-1, with 9 bases lining up with TRBD1. Germline values: CDR1 MNHEY, CDR2 SVGEGT. The V segment lost 2 bases and the J segment 5 bases; nucleotides outside the gene matches: 4. CDR3 length equals 15 residues. The CDR3 bases are TGTGCCAGCAGTTACCAGGGGACAGGGAACAATGAGCAGTTCTTC. It is translated as CASSYQGTGNNEQFF.

This clone was recorded only once. The V call is TRBV2, the J call TRBJ1-1; TRBD1 might be the D (5 bases). This CDR3 spans 15 amino acids. The V end lost 3 bases, the J end lost 1 base, and 12 bases lay between the germline ends. Germline loops: CDR1 SNHLY, CDR2 FYNNEI. The CDR3 DNA sequence: TGTGCCAGCAGTGATCATTCAGGGCGGAACACTGAAGCTTTCTTT. This encodes CASSDHSGRNTEAFF.